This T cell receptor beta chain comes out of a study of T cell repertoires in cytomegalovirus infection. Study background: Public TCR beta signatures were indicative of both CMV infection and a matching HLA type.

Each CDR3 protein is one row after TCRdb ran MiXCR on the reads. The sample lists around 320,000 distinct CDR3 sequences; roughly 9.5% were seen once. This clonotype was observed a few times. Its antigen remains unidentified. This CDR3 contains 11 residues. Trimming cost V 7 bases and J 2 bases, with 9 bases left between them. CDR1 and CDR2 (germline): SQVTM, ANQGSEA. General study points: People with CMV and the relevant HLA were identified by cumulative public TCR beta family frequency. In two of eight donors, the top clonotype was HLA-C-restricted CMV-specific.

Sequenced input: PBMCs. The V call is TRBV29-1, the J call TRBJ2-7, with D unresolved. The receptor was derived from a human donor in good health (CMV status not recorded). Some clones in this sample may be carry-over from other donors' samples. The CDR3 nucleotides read TGCAGCGCCCTGACCCCCTACGAGCAGTACTTC. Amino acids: CSALTPYEQYF.